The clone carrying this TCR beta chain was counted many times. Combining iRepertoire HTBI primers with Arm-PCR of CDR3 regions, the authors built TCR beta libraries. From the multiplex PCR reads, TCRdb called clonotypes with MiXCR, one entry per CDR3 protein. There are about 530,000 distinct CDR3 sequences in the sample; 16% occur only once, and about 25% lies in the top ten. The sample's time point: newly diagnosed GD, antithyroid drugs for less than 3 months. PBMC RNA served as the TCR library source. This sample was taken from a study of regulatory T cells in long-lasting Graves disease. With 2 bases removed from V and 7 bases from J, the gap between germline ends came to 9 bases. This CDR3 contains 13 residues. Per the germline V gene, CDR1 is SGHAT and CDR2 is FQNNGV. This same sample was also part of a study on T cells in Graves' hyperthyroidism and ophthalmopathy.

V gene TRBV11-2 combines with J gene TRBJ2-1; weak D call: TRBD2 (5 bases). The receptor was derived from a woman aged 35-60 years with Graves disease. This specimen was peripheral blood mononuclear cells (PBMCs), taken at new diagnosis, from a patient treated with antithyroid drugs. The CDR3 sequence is CASSLNPGNEQFF. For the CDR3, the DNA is TGTGCCAGCAGCTTAAATCCGGGGAATGAGCAGTTCTTC. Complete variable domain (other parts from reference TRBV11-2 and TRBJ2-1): EAGVAQSPRYKIIEKRQSVAFWCNPISGHATLYWYQQILGQGPKLLIQFQNNGVVDDSQLPKDRFSAERLKGVDSTLKIQPAKLEDSAVYLCASSLNPGNEQFFGPGTRLTVL.